This T cell receptor beta chain was retrieved from a study of glioma-infiltrating T cells (dated by TCRdb to 2015 to 2016). Describing the broader study: Low-grade gliomas were WHO grade II oligodendrogliomas or astrocytomas, and glioblastomas were WHO grade IV tumors sampled at initial rather than recurrent diagnosis. For blood libraries, the target was about 4- to 11-fold sequencing coverage of approximately 1 million peripheral T cells. Sequencing of TCR alpha- and beta-chain repertoires was performed on glioma tissue, on non-neoplastic brain tissue, and on matched peripheral blood mononuclear cells. Each tissue-infiltrating repertoire was compared with the same patient's peripheral blood repertoire to measure divergence between tissue and blood T-cell populations. Dexamethasone was administered to glioma patients for six or fewer days before surgery. The paired cohort comprised three low-grade glioma patients, 7 or 8 primary glioblastoma patients and three non-glioma patients contributing non-neoplastic brain tissue. The study at large found these results: Group comparisons rested on small numbers: three non-neoplastic, three low-grade glioma and fewer than 10 glioblastoma patients. VJ-independent divergence between tissue and blood was below expectation in non-neoplastic patients but above expectation in all gliomas, especially low-grade gliomas. Patients with low tissue-blood divergence were marked by a signature set of shared blood CDR3 motifs, and this signature set was depleted in highly divergent patients. Tissue and blood shared very few CDR3 sequences, a result attributed to high CDR3 diversity and limited sampling.

The iRepertoire nested amplicon-rescue multiplex PCR (arm-PCR) platform was used to amplify TCR alpha and beta CDR3 regions from RNA. One-step reverse transcription and amplification used about 95-450 ng of tissue mRNA or PBMC total RNA as input. Following bead purification, Illumina adapters were added by a secondary multiplex PCR, and libraries between 200 and 400 bp were gel-purified. Internal 6-nucleotide barcodes were carried by the libraries and were used for demultiplexing. Sequencing of the libraries was done on an Illumina MiSeq using 2x220 or 2x250 nucleotide paired-end reads. The authors' analysis ran thus. Paired reads were merged with FLASH 1.2.11 and aligned to the GRCh37 human genome with BWA-MEM before extracting TRA and TRB reads. V and J assignment used an IMGT-derived reference of cassette sequences and CDR3 motifs that included pseudogenes. Three-frame translation of reads was performed, and productive CDR3s were defined as those with a C...FGXG motif and no stop codons. A clonotype was defined as a unique combination of a V-J cassette pair and a CDR3 amino acid sequence. Filtering of reads was based on Hamming distance, with the threshold set by the sequence error rate of each sample in mapped regions. The public reads were reprocessed in TCRdb via fastp at Q25 and MiXCR, keeping in-frame beta chains. All rows with the same CDR3 protein become a single entry with the most common DNA and genes. Clone size and V and J calls follow TCRdb, not the original study. Here the sample has 300,000 to 400,000 distinct CDR3 sequences; less than 50% occur a single time. The ten largest clones represent around 11% of the sample.

Immediately after resection, surgical brain or tumor specimens were cryofrozen in liquid nitrogen, with peripheral blood cells collected concurrently. Spanning cysteine to phenylalanine, the CDR3 consists of 15 amino acids. Just the 45-base CDR3 DNA is kept, in frame starting at base 1. CDR1 and CDR2 were assigned from the germline V gene as MNHNS and SASEGT. Notes on this clonotype: Its antigen specificity is not known. One base away there is no much larger clone; base qualities are not given.

The source is a human donor with low-grade glioma or glioblastoma, undergoing nonglioma brain surgery, or in good health (not recorded which). Sequences were obtained from glioma tissue, nonneoplastic brain tissue, or PBMCs (not recorded which). Recombination joined TRBV6-1 with TRBJ2-7; no D gene call is confident. The DNA end is more similar to TRBJ2-5, so the J call may be wrong. The CDR3 is CAITRAYSPGETQYF. The DNA sequence is given as TGTGCCATCACACGGGCCTACTCGCCAGGAGAGACCCAGTACTTC.